This T cell receptor beta chain stems from a study of blood T cell repertoires in COVID-19. Trimming removed 0 bases at V and 4 bases at J, with 7 bases between. The CDR3 runs to 13 residues. Germline V gene lookup returns CDR1 LNHNV and CDR2 YYDKDF (reference sequence). Assay: immunoSEQ multiplex PCR; the TCRdb copy retains only in-frame clones and omits some. Among under 150,000 clones, about 86% were seen once, and the ten largest hold 4%. This chain uses TRBV15 with TRBJ2-7; D might be TRBD2 (6 bases). This clonotype originated in a woman aged 60-75 years with acute or convalescent COVID-19. Input material: peripheral blood. CDR3 in DNA: TGTGCCACCAGCAGAGACGGAGGGTACGAGCAGTACTTC. Residues: CATSRDGGYEQYF.